These T cell receptor beta chains were read from a single sample in a study of T cell responses to AZD1222 COVID-19 vaccine. The protocol was immunoSEQ multiplex PCR, while the TCRdb copy is restricted to in-frame clones and leaves out a portion. The repertoire holds 50,000 to 65,000 clones, with around 88% as singletons. Sequencing used peripheral blood, obtained 28 days after the second AZD1222 dose. Receptors were obtained from an adult who received the AZD1222 COVID-19 vaccine. CDR3s include the opening cysteine and the closing phenylalanine or tryptophan. A D gene is named only where the DNA matches it firmly. Some rows mark clone size as missing; the rest say once, few, many or name a class of expanded clone.

j_call | v_call | d_call | clone_size | cdr3_nt | cdr3_aa
TRBJ1-6 | TRBV27 | TRBD1 | . | TGTGCCAGCAGTACGCGGACAGGGAGGAATTCACCCCTCCACTTT | CASSTRTGRNSPLHF
TRBJ1-1 | TRBV4-1 | . | . | TGCGCCAGCAGCCAAGATCAAGCAGGGTGGAACACTGAAGCTTTCTTT | CASSQDQAGWNTEAFF
TRBJ1-2 | TRBV5-4 | . | . | TGTGCCAGCAGCCGCTGGAGGGGTGATGGCTACACCTTC | CASSRWRGDGYTF
TRBJ2-7 | TRBV5-4 | TRBD2 | . | TGTGCCAGCAGCCTTCGCGGGAGTTCGGGTGAGCAGTACTTC | CASSLRGSSGEQYF
TRBJ1-2 | TRBV19 | . | . | TGTGCCAGTAGTGGTTCAGGGGCTTACTATGGCTACACCTTC | CASSGSGAYYGYTF
TRBJ1-2 | TRBV6-2/TRBV6-3 | . | . | TGTGCCAGCAGCCCGACAGGTCGGACCTATGGCTACACCTTC | CASSPTGRTYGYTF
TRBJ2-5 | TRBV4-2 | TRBD1 | . | TGTGCCAGCAGCCAATCCCGGGACAGGGGGGAGACCCAGTACTTC | CASSQSRDRGETQYF
TRBJ2-1 | TRBV29-1 | . | . | TGCAGCGTTCTTTCCGGGGGCTACTACAATGAGCAGTTCTTC | CSVLSGGYYNEQFF
TRBJ2-2 | TRBV2 | . | . | TGTGCCAGCACCTCCACTCCCAGGGCCAACACCGGGGAGCTGTTTTTT | CASTSTPRANTGELFF
TRBJ2-3 | TRBV7-9 | . | . | TGTGCCAGCAGCTCAGTGACTACGGAAGGCACAGATACGCAGTATTTT | CASSSVTTEGTDTQYF
TRBJ2-1 | TRBV5-1 | TRBD2 | . | TGCGCCAGCAGCGGCGCGGGGGGACTAGCGGGGAACAATGAGCAGTTCTTC | CASSGAGGLAGNNEQFF
TRBJ2-7 | TRBV30 | TRBD1 | . | TGTGCCTGGAGTGTCGGGACAGGGGGCAAGCAGTACTTC | CAWSVGTGGKQYF
TRBJ2-1 | TRBV28 | . | once | TGTGCCAGCAGCCTAGGGGGTTCCTACAATGAGCAGTTCTTC | CASSLGGSYNEQFF
TRBJ2-2 | TRBV5-1 | . | . | TGCGCCAGCAGCTCTGAGACAGGCGGGGAGCTGTTTTTT | CASSSETGGELFF
TRBJ1-5 | TRBV19 | . | . | TGTGCCAGTAAGGGTTCGCGGGGGGTTAGCAATCAGCCCCAGCATTTT | CASKGSRGVSNQPQHF
TRBJ2-5 | TRBV2 | . | . | TGTGCCAGCAGAGCCGGCGGGACGATACGAGAGACCCAGTACTTC | CASRAGGTIRETQYF
TRBJ1-4 | TRBV6-5 | . | . | TGTGCCAGCGGTCAAAGGGGAACTAATGAAAAACTGTTTTTT | CASGQRGTNEKLFF
TRBJ1-5 | TRBV7-2 | TRBD1 | . | TGTGCCAGCAGCCTGGGACAGGGAGGACAGCCCCAGCATTTT | CASSLGQGGQPQHF
TRBJ1-5 | TRBV5-5 | . | . | TGTGCCAGCAGCTTGGCCTCAGAAAATCAGCCCCAGCATTTT | CASSLASENQPQHF
TRBJ1-1 | TRBV7-2 | TRBD1 | . | TGTGCCAGCAGCCGGGACAGGGGACGAACTGAAGCTTTCTTT | CASSRDRGRTEAFF
TRBJ2-1 | TRBV30 | . | . | TGTGCCTGGAGTCTAGGTACCTACAATGAGCAGTTCTTC | CAWSLGTYNEQFF
TRBJ2-5 | TRBV29-1 | . | . | TGCAGCGTTGCTCCAGAGACCCAGTACTTC | CSVAPETQYF
TRBJ1-3 | TRBV19 | TRBD1 | . | TGTGCCAGTAAGAGAGCCGGGACAGGCCACTCTGGAAACACCATATATTTT | CASKRAGTGHSGNTIYF
TRBJ2-7 | TRBV9 | . | . | TGTGCCAGCAGCCCCAGGACAGCCTCCTACGAGCAGTACTTC | CASSPRTASYEQYF
TRBJ1-6 | TRBV5-1 | . | . | TGCGCCAGCAGCTTTTCCTTACAAACTCCAGGAAATAATTCACCCCTCCACTTT | CASSFSLQTPGNNSPLHF
TRBJ1-5 | TRBV18 | . | . | TGTGCCAGCTCTCTCGGACTCCCAGGGGTTCATCAGCCCCAGCATTTT | CASSLGLPGVHQPQHF
TRBJ2-3 | TRBV7-9 | . | . | TGTGCCAGCAGCTTCGACACAGATACGCAGTATTTT | CASSFDTDTQYF
TRBJ1-2 | TRBV3-1/TRBV3-2 | . | once | TGTGCCAGCAGCCGTTATACAGGGCCCTCCTATGGCTACACCTTC | CASSRYTGPSYGYTF
TRBJ1-1 | TRBV30 | TRBD1 | . | TGTGCCTGGATGGCAGGGGGGAACACTGAAGCTTTCTTT | CAWMAGGNTEAFF
TRBJ1-1 | TRBV6-5 | . | few | TGTGCCAGCAGTTACCGCCCCACTGAAGCTTTCTTT | CASSYRPTEAFF
TRBJ1-2 | TRBV6-1 | . | . | TGTGCCAGCAGTGAAGGGGCAGGGGTCCAATATGGCTACACCTTC | CASSEGAGVQYGYTF
TRBJ2-3 | TRBV24-1 | . | . | TGTGCCACCAGTGGAACAGGGTACCCAGATACGCAGTATTTT | CATSGTGYPDTQYF
TRBJ1-6 | TRBV5-6 | . | once | TGTGCCAGCAGCTTGGGCAGGGCGAATTCACCCCTCCACTTT | CASSLGRANSPLHF
TRBJ1-2 | TRBV19 | TRBD1 | . | TGTGCCAGTACCCTAGGGACAGCGGGTGGCTACACCTTC | CASTLGTAGGYTF
TRBJ2-7 | TRBV6-5 | . | . | TGTGCCAGCAGACAGGGTATGTTAGCCTACGAGCAGTACTTC | CASRQGMLAYEQYF
TRBJ2-7 | TRBV7-3 | . | . | TGTGCCAGCAGCTTAACTGGGACCAACCACTACGAGCAGTACTTC | CASSLTGTNHYEQYF
TRBJ2-7 | TRBV28 | . | . | TGTGCCAGCAGTTTGCCACAGGGTACCTACGAGCAGTACTTC | CASSLPQGTYEQYF
TRBJ2-5 | TRBV7-3 | . | once | TGTGCCAGCAGCGACCCAGGCGGGACCCAGTACTTC | CASSDPGGTQYF
TRBJ2-5 | TRBV10-3 | TRBD2 | . | TGTGCCATCAGTGACACTAGCGGCCCCCAAGAGACCCAGTACTTC | CAISDTSGPQETQYF
TRBJ1-6 | TRBV19 | . | . | TGTGCCAGTAGTTGGGTGGAAAATTCACCCCTCCACTTT | CASSWVENSPLHF
TRBJ2-7 | TRBV29-1 | TRBD1 | . | TGCAGCATACGACAGGGACACTACGAGCAGTACTTC | CSIRQGHYEQYF
TRBJ2-2 | TRBV7-2 | . | . | TGTGCCAGCAGCATTGACACTAACACCGGGGAGCTGTTTTTT | CASSIDTNTGELFF
TRBJ2-7 | TRBV15 | TRBD1 | once | TGTGCCACCAGCAAAAATAGACAGGGGGACTACGAGCAGTACTTC | CATSKNRQGDYEQYF
TRBJ1-1 | TRBV10-3 | . | . | TGTGCCATCAACCTACAGTCAAGGGGGACTGAAGCTTTCTTT | CAINLQSRGTEAFF
TRBJ2-5 | TRBV19 | TRBD2 | medium-sized | TGTGCCAGTAGCCTCACTAGCGGGAGCCCGGAGACCCAGTACTTC | CASSLTSGSPETQYF
TRBJ1-5 | TRBV28 | TRBD1 | . | TGTGCCAGCAGCTCTGACAGGGGGCGAGGGCAGCCCCAGCATTTT | CASSSDRGRGQPQHF
TRBJ2-1 | TRBV6-2/TRBV6-3 | TRBD2 | . | TGTGCCAGCAGTTACCAGACTAGCGGGTATCACAATGAGCAGTTCTTC | CASSYQTSGYHNEQFF
TRBJ2-3 | TRBV6-5 | TRBD1 | . | TGTGCCAGCAGTTTAACAGGGGGTGTGTCGACAGATACGCAGTATTTT | CASSLTGGVSTDTQYF